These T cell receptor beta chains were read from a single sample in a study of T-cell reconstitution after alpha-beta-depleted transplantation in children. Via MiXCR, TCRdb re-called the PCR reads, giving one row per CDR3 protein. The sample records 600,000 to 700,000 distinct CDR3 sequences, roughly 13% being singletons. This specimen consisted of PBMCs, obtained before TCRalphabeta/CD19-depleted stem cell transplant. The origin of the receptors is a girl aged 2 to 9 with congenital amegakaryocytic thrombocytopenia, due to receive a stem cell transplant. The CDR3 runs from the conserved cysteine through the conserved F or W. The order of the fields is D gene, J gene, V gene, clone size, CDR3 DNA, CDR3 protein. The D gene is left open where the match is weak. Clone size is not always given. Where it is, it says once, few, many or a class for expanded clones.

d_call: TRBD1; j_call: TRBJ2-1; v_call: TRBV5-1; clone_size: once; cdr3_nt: TGCGCCAGCAGCGGGGGACAGGGTGTAATATCCTACAATGAGCAGTTCTTC; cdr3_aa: CASSGGQGVISYNEQFF
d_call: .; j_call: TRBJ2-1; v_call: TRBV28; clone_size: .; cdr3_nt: TGTGCCAGCAGTCACAGCGGGATAGGGGGGGAGCAGTTCTTC; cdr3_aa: CASSHSGIGGEQFF
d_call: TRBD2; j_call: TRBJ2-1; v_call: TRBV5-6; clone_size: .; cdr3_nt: TGTGCCAGCAGCTTTGGGAGCGGGAGGAGCAATGAGCAGTTCTTC; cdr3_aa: CASSFGSGRSNEQFF
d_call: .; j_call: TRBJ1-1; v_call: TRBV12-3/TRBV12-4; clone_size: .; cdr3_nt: TGTGCCAGCAGTTTATTGCACGCTGAAGCTTTCTTT; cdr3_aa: CASSLLHAEAFF
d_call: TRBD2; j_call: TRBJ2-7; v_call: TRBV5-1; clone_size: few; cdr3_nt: TGCGCCAGCAGCAATAGGACTAGCGGGAGTGTCAACGAGCAGTACTTC; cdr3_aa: CASSNRTSGSVNEQYF
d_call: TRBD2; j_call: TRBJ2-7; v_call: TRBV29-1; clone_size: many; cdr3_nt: TGCAGCGTTGCGGGACTAGCGGACCCGCAAGGCGAGCAGTACTTC; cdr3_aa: CSVAGLADPQGEQYF
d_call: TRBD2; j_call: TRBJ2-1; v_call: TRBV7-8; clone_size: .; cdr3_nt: TGTGCCAGCAGCTATCCCGGGACTAGCGGACCATATGAGCAGTTCTTC; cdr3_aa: CASSYPGTSGPYEQFF
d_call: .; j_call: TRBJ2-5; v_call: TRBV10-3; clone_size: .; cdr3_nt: TGTGCCACAACCGGCCCCCCAGGAGAGACCCAGTACTTC; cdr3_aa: CATTGPPGETQYF
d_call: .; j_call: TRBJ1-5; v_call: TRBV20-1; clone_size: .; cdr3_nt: TGCAGTGCTCTCAGCTCGGACACCCTTCGCAATCAGCCCCAGCATTTT; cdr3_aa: CSALSSDTLRNQPQHF
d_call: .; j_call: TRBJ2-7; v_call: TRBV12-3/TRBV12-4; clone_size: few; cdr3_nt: TGTGCCAGCAGCACCGATGCCTCCTACGAGCAGTACTTC; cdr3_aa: CASSTDASYEQYF
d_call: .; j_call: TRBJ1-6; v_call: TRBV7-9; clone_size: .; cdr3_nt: TGTGCCAGCAGCAAATCAAGGGTGGGTAATTCACCCCTCCACTTT; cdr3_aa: CASSKSRVGNSPLHF
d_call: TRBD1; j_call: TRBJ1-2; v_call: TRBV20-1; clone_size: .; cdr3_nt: TGCAGTGCCGGGGATGGGGACAGCGGTTATGGCTACACCTTC; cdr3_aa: CSAGDGDSGYGYTF
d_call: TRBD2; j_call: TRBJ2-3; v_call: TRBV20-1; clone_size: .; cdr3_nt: TGCAGTGCTAGACCTGCTGGCGGGAGGATACGAGATACGCAGTATTTT; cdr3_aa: CSARPAGGRIRDTQYF
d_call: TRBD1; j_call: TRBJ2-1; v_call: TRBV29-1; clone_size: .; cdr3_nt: TGCAGCGTCGAAAAAGGACAGGGCAGCTCCTACAATGAGCAGTTCTTC; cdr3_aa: CSVEKGQGSSYNEQFF
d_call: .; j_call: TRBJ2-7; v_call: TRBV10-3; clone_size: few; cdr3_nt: TGTGCCATCAGTGAGCGGGGCACCTACGAGCAGTACTTC; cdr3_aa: CAISERGTYEQYF
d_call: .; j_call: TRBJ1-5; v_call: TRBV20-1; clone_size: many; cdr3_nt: TGCAGTGCTAGAAATGGGTGGGGGAGCAATCAGCCCCAGCATTTT; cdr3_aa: CSARNGWGSNQPQHF
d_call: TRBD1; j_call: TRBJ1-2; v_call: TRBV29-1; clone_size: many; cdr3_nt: TGCAGCGAGGGGACAGGGAGCGGCTACACCTTC; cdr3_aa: CSEGTGSGYTF
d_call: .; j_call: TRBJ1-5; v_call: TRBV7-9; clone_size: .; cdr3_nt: TGTGCCAGCAGCTCAGGGCGGCTAAGCAATCAGCCCCAGCATTTT; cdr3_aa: CASSSGRLSNQPQHF
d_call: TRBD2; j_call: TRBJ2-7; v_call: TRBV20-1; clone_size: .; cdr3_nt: TGCAGTGCTGGAATTAGCGGGAGAGCCTCCTACGAGCAGTACTTC; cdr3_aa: CSAGISGRASYEQYF
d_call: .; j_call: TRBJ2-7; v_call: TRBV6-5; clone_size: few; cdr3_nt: TGTGCCAGGCTTCGGGAGATGGGCGAGCAGTACTTC; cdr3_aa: CARLREMGEQYF
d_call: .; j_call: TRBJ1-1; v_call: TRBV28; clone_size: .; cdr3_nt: TGTGCCAGCACCCCACCCAGGTTGGGGAACACTGAAGCTTTCTTT; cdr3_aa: CASTPPRLGNTEAFF
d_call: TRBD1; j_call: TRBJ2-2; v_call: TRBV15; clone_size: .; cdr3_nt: TGTGCCACCAGTATACAGGGGGCAGACACCGGGGAGCTGTTTTTT; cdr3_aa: CATSIQGADTGELFF
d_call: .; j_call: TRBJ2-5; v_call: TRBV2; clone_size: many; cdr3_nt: TGTGCCAGCATGGGTCGGGAGACCCAGTACTTC; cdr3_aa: CASMGRETQYF
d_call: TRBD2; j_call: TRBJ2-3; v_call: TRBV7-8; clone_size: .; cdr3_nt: TGTGCCAGCAGCAAGACTAGCGGGGTCACAGATACGCAGTATTTT; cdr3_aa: CASSKTSGVTDTQYF
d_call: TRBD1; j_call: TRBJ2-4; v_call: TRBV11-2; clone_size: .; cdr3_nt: TGTGCCAGCAGCTTTGACAGGGCTGCCAAAAACATTCAGTACTTC; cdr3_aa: CASSFDRAAKNIQYF
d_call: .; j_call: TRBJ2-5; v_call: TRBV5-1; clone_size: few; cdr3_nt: TGCGCCAGCAGCGTCTTCAGAGTCGGGGTTTTCCAAGAGACCCAGTACTTC; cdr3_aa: CASSVFRVGVFQETQYF
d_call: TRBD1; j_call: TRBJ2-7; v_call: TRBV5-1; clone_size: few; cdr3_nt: TGCGCCAGCCGCGGGACAGGGCCCTACGAGCAGTACTTC; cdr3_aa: CASRGTGPYEQYF
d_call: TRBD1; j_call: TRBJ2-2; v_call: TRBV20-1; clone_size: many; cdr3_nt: TGCAGTGCTACTGAGACCGGACAGGGTTACACCGGGGAGCTGTTTTTT; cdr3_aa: CSATETGQGYTGELFF
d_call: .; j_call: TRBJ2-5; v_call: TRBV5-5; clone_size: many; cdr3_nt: TGTGCCAGCAGCTTGGTCCTATTCCAAGAGACCCAGTACTTC; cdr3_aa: CASSLVLFQETQYF
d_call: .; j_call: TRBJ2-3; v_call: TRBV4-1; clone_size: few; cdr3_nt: TGCGCCAGCAGCGTCTATACAGATACGCAGTATTTT; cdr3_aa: CASSVYTDTQYF
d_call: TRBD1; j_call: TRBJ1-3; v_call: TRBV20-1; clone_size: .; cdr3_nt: TGCAGTGCCCGGGACAGCCTCTCTGGAAACACCATATATTTT; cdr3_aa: CSARDSLSGNTIYF
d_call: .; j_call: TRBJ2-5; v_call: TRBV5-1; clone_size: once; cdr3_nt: TGCGCCAGCAGCTTGCGGGGTTGGGGAGAGACCCAGTACTTC; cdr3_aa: CASSLRGWGETQYF
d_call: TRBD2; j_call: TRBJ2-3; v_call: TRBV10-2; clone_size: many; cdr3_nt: TGCGCCAGCTCCCCTACTAGCGGGAGGGATACGCAGTATTTT; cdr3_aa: CASSPTSGRDTQYF
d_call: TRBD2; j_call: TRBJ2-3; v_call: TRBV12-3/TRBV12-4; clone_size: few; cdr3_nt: TGTGCCAGCAGTTTAAGAGGGACTAGGTCCGGAGATACGCAGTATTTT; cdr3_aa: CASSLRGTRSGDTQYF
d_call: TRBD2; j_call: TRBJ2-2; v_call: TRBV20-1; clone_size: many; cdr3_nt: TGCAGTGCTAGAGATCACGGGAGGGGGGCCGGGGAGCTGTTTTTT; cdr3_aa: CSARDHGRGAGELFF
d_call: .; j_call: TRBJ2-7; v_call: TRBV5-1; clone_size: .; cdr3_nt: TGCGCCAGCAGCGCAGACAGGTCCCCCTACGAGCAGTCCTTC; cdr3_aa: CASSADRSPYEQSF
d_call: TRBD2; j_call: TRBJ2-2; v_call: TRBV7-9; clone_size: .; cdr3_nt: TGTGCCAGCAGCTTTCTAGCGGACACCGGGGAGCTGTTTTTT; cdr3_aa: CASSFLADTGELFF
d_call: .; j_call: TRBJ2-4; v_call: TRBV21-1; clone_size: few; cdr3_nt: TGTGCCAGCAGCAAAGCCCCGATAAACCTTCCTTCGGCTAGCGGGAGACACATTCAGTACTTC; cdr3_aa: CASSKAPINLPSASGRHIQYF
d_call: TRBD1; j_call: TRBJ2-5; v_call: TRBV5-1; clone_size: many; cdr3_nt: TGCGCCAGCAGCTTGTGGACAGGATCCCAAGAGACCCAGTACTTC; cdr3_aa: CASSLWTGSQETQYF
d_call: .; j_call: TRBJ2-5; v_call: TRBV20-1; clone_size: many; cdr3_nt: TGCAGTGCTAGAGAGACGGTCACTAGGCAAGAGACCCAGTACTTC; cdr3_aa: CSARETVTRQETQYF
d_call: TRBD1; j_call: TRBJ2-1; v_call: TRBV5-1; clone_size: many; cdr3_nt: TGCGCCAGCAGCTTGGGGACAGGGAACAATGAGCAGTTCTTC; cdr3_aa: CASSLGTGNNEQFF
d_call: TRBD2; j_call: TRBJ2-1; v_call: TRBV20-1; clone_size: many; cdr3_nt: TGCAGTGCTCCCACGGGGCTAGCGGGAGGGCCTACCTACAATGAGCAGTTCTTC; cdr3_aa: CSAPTGLAGGPTYNEQFF
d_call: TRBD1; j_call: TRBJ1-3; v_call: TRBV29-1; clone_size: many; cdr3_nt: TGCAGCGGATGGGACAGTGGAAACACCATATATTTT; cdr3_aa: CSGWDSGNTIYF
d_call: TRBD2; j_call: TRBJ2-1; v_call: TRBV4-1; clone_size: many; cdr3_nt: TGCGCCAGCAGCCAGCTTGTTCAGCCAGCGGGAGCCAATGAGCAGTTCTTC; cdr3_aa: CASSQLVQPAGANEQFF
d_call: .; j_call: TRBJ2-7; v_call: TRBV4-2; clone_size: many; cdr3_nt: TGTGCCAGCAGCCAAAGCGGGCCCTACGAGCAGTACTTC; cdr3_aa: CASSQSGPYEQYF
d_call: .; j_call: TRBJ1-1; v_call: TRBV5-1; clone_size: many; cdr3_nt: TGCGCCAGCAGCGTCGTCCGGGGTGATACTGAAGCTTTCTTT; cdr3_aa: CASSVVRGDTEAFF
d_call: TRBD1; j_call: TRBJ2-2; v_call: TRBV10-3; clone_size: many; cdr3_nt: TGTGCCATCAGTGTACCCTCCGACAGGGGGCTGTTTACCGGGGAGCTGTTTTTT; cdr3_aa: CAISVPSDRGLFTGELFF
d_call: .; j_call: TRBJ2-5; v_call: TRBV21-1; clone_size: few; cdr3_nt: TGTGCCAGCAGCAGACAGGTTTGGAGAGAGACCCAGTACTTC; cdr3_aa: CASSRQVWRETQYF
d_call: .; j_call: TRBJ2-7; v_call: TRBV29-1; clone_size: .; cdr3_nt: TGCAGCGTTGAAGTTAAGCGCGGCAGCTTGGTTACCTACGAGCAGTACTTC; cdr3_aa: CSVEVKRGSLVTYEQYF
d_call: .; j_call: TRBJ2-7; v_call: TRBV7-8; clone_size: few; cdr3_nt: TGTGCCAGCAGCCAGAACGGCTACGAGCAGTACTTC; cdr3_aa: CASSQNGYEQYF
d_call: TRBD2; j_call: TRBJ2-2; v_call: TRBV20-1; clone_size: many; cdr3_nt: TGCAGTGCTGAAATGACTAGCGGGAGGGCCGGGGAGCTGTTTTTT; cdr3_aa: CSAEMTSGRAGELFF
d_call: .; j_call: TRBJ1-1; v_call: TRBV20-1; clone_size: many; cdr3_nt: TGCAGTGCCGGGGAGGTAGGCACTGAAGCTTTCTTT; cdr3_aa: CSAGEVGTEAFF
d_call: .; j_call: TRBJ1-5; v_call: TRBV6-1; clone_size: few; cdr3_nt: TGTGCCACCACTGCAGGGGCGAGGGGAAATCAGCCCCAGCATTTT; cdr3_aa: CATTAGARGNQPQHF
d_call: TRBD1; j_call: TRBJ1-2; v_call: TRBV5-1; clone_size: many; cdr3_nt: TGCGCCAGCAGCTTGGGACAGGGGCTCTATGGCTACACCTTC; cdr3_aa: CASSLGQGLYGYTF
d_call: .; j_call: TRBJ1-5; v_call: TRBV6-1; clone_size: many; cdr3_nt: TGTGCCAGCAGTGACAGGCTCTTTCAGCCCCAGCATTTT; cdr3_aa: CASSDRLFQPQHF
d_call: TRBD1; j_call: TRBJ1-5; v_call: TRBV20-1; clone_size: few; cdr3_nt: TGCAGTGCCAGCACAGGGGGCAGGGGAAATCAGCCCCAGCATTTT; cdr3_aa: CSASTGGRGNQPQHF
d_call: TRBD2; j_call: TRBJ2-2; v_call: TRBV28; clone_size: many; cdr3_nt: TGTGCCAGCTGTTTGGCGGGAGGCAACACCGGGGAGCTGTTTTTT; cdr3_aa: CASCLAGGNTGELFF